This TCR beta chain was found in a study of cytomegalovirus exposure and HLA in healthy donors. The PCR used 60 Vbeta and 13 Jbeta primers. Produced via immunoSEQ multiplex PCR; TCRdb's table is partial and in-frame only. The sample lists roughly 97,000 clones; roughly 78% were seen once. The CDR3 contains 13 residues. V dropped 5 bases and J dropped 4 bases, with 9 bases sitting between them. From germline, CDR1 is MGHRA and CDR2 YSYEKL. Remarks on this clone: Its antigen is still unknown.

Broader study findings: In a later analysis, HLA-associated TCR beta chains were more clonally expanded than equally common others.

Material: PBMCs. This receptor was obtained from a woman between 40 and 55 years old in good health and CMV-seronegative. The rearrangement joins TRBV4-1 to TRBJ1-3; possible D gene TRBD1, 5 bases. This chain's CDR3 is CASSLTEGNTIYF. The CDR3 coding sequence is TGCGCCAGCAGCTTGACAGAAGGAAACACCATATATTTT.